This entry lists 14 T cell receptor beta chains sequenced from one sample in a study of early T cells in non-severe SARS-CoV-2 infection. TCRdb processed the 5' RACE reads anew with MiXCR; each CDR3 protein has one entry. The sample includes 55,000 to 70,000 distinct CDR3 sequences, over 5% of them seen just once. The sample consisted of whole blood. The receptors come from an adult who was a healthcare worker with PCR-confirmed SARS-CoV-2 infection or an uninfected control (not recorded which).

This chain uses TRBV9 with TRBJ1-4; unclear D gene. Germline V gene data show CDR1 as SGDLS and CDR2 as YYNGEE. This CDR3 is 14 amino acids long. V was clipped by 0 bases and J by 4 bases, with 7 bases between them. CDR3 in amino acids: CASSVDGLNEKLFF. The CDR3 region has the DNA TGTGCCAGCAGCGTAGATGGGCTTAATGAAAAACTGTTTTTT.

The table lists this clonotype with a few counts. J is TRBJ2-3 and V is TRBV27; D call uncertain. The germline V and J ends were trimmed by 6 bases and 4 bases, with 5 bases remaining between them. The CDR3 length is 11 residues. CDR1 is MNHEY, CDR2 SMNVEV, per germline (reference sequence). CDR3 protein: CASRGADTQYF. The CDR3 nucleotides read TGTGCCAGCAGAGGAGCAGATACGCAGTATTTT.

The chain joins TRBV29-1 to TRBJ2-1; D assignment may be TRBD1 or TRBD2 (5 bases each). Germline V lookup: CDR1 SQVTM, CDR2 ANQGSEA. The germline V and J ends were trimmed by 7 bases and 5 bases, with 12 bases remaining between them. CDR3 length: 12 amino acids. The CDR3 here is CSARGTHNEQFF. CDR3 bases: TGCAGCGCGAGGGGAACCCACAATGAGCAGTTCTTC.

This clonotype has only a few counts. The CDR3 DNA sequence: TGTGCCAGCACCACTAGCCTCGGAGGAATGCTCACAGATACGCAGTATTTT. Its protein product is CASTTSLGGMLTDTQYF. The rearrangement joins TRBV12-3 or TRBV12-4 to TRBJ2-3; tentative D call: TRBD2 (6 bases). The CDR3 runs to 17 residues. With 7 bases removed from V and 2 bases from J, the gap between germline ends came to 22 bases.

This clonotype was seen at least ten times. The chain links TRBV6-5 to TRBJ1-1; D possibly corresponds to TRBD1 (5 bases). The CDR3 totals 15 residues. The ends were cut back, 9 bases at V and 0 bases at J, with 17 bases in the middle. Germline CDR1 reads MNHEY; CDR2 reads SVGAGI. The chain's CDR3 is CASQPGTAMNTEAFF. CDR3 bases: TGTGCCAGTCAACCCGGGACGGCCATGAACACTGAAGCTTTCTTT.

This clonotype appeared many times. The CDR3 reads CSAWTASRDTQYF. CDR3 in DNA: TGCAGTGCCTGGACAGCCTCGCGGGATACGCAGTATTTT. The V gene is TRBV20-1, the J gene TRBJ2-3; D is perhaps TRBD1 (6 bases). The CDR3 loop spans 13 amino acids. Per germline, CDR1 DFQATT and CDR2 SNEGSKA (reference sequence). The V end lost 6 bases, the J end lost 6 bases, and 16 bases lay between the germline ends.

Only a few counts were recorded for this clonotype. V gene TRBV7-9 combines with J gene TRBJ2-1; perhaps TRBD1 as D (6 bases). CDR1 and CDR2 (germline): SEHNR, FQNEAQ (reference sequence). Trimming removed 5 bases at V and 8 bases at J, with 19 bases between. This CDR3 is 15 amino acids long. The CDR3 spells CASSQRDRYIDEQFF. Here the CDR3 DNA reads TGTGCCAGCAGCCAACGCGACAGGTATATCGATGAGCAGTTCTTC.

This clonotype was detected many times. The CDR3 is CASSQGPNTGELFF. For the CDR3, the DNA is TGCGCCAGCAGCCAGGGACCAAACACCGGGGAGCTGTTTTTT. This chain connects TRBV5-1 to TRBJ2-2; D may correspond to TRBD1 or TRBD2 (5 bases each). Germline V gene data show CDR1 as SGHRS and CDR2 as YFSETQ. This CDR3 is built from 14 residues. The V end was cut by 4 bases, the J end by 2 bases, with 9 bases between. Drawing the rest from reference TRBV5-1 and TRBJ2-2, the complete variable domain is KAGVTQTPRYLIKTRGQQVTLSCSPISGHRSVSWYQQTPGQGLQFLFEYFSETQRNKGNFPGRFSGRQFSNSRSEMNVSTLELGDSALYLCASSQGPNTGELFFGEGSRLTVL.

This clonotype was recorded many times. The V call is TRBV5-1, the J call TRBJ1-6; D is perhaps TRBD1 (5 bases). Germline values: CDR1 SGHRS, CDR2 YFSETQ. The CDR3 contains 14 residues. V lost 9 bases and J 10 bases, leaving 20 bases between the germline ends. CDR3 sequence reads: CATAEGTSGSPLHF. DNA for the CDR3: TGCGCCACCGCCGAAGGGACTAGTGGATCACCCCTCCACTTT. The whole variable domain, filled in from reference TRBV5-1 and TRBJ1-6, reads KAGVTQTPRYLIKTRGQQVTLSCSPISGHRSVSWYQQTPGQGLQFLFEYFSETQRNKGNFPGRFSGRQFSNSRSEMNVSTLELGDSALYLCATAEGTSGSPLHFGNGTRLTVT.

This clonotype was picked up many times. The chain links TRBV12-3 or TRBV12-4 to TRBJ1-5; D call uncertain. This CDR3 has 12 residues. Trimming cost V 6 bases and J 5 bases, with 8 bases left between them. CDR3 coding DNA: TGTGCCAGCAGGTTACTAGATCAGCCCCAGCATTTT. Residues: CASRLLDQPQHF.

This clonotype was seen repeatedly, ten times or more. The V call is TRBV3-1, the J call TRBJ2-1; 10 bases line up with TRBD2. The CDR3 is made up of 14 amino acids. CDR1 LGHDT and CDR2 YNNKEL come from the germline V gene (reference sequence). With 4 bases clipped from V and 7 bases from J, the junction kept 4 bases outside the gene matches. The CDR3 DNA sequence: TGTGCCAGCAGCCCGTCAGCGGGAGGGAATGAGCAGTTCTTC. This translates into CASSPSAGGNEQFF.

V gene TRBV15 combines with J gene TRBJ2-1; D remains ambiguous. Germline V lookup: CDR1 LNHNV, CDR2 YYDKDF (reference sequence). With 0 bases removed from V and 0 bases from J, the gap between germline ends came to 9 bases. The CDR3 sequence is 16 residues long. As DNA, the CDR3 is TGTGCCACCAGCAGAGATGGCATTATCTCCTACAATGAGCAGTTCTTC. Amino acid sequence: CATSRDGIISYNEQFF.

The sample holds many counts of this clonotype. CDR3 sequence reads: CASSWRSYYGYTF. In DNA form, the CDR3 reads TGTGCCAGCAGCTGGAGATCCTATTATGGCTACACCTTC. J is TRBJ1-2 and V is TRBV7-8; D is ambiguous. Germline CDR1 reads SGHVS; CDR2 reads FQNEAQ. The CDR3 has 13 residues. V lost 4 bases and J lost 5, with 11 bases in between.

Only a few counts were recorded for this clonotype. This chain links TRBV7-2 with TRBJ1-2; D perhaps matches TRBD1 (6 bases). Trimming pared 5 bases from V and 6 bases from J, leaving 16 bases between. This CDR3 has 14 residues. From germline, CDR1 is SGHTA and CDR2 FQGNSA. This CDR3 is CASSQRGFGDGYTF. The CDR3 nucleotides read TGTGCCAGCAGCCAGAGGGGGTTCGGAGATGGCTACACCTTC.